These 10 T cell receptor beta chains were all obtained from the same sample, sequenced in a study of blood T cell repertoires in COVID-19. TCRdb's copy holds only in-frame clones and misses some; the assay was immunoSEQ multiplex PCR. Of roughly 81,000 clones listed, around 86% were seen once; the top ten hold about 2%. Material for sequencing was peripheral blood. Receptors originate from a woman aged 70-85 years with acute or convalescent COVID-19.

The rearrangement links TRBV6-5 to TRBJ1-2, with TRBD1 as a possible D gene (6 bases). Trimming removed 6 bases at V and 1 base at J, with 9 bases between. The germline CDR1 and CDR2 sequences are MNHEY and SVGAGI. CDR3 length equals 13 residues. The CDR3 DNA reads as TGTGCCAGCAGAAGGACAGTTAACTATGGCTACACCTTC. It is translated as CASRRTVNYGYTF.

In this sample, this clone turned up once. The chain couples TRBV28 to TRBJ2-7; weak D call: TRBD2 (5 bases). Trimming pared 2 bases from V and 12 bases from J, leaving 11 bases between. Per germline, CDR1 MDHEN and CDR2 SYDVKM. This CDR3 region has 11 residues. CDR3 coding DNA: TGTGCCAGCAGTTTAGAGGGTCCGACGTACTTC. Amino acid sequence: CASSLEGPTYF.

This chain connects TRBV5-5 to TRBJ1-5, with 9 bases lining up with TRBD1. This CDR3 is built from 17 residues. The V segment lost 1 base and the J segment 5 bases; nucleotides outside the gene matches: 10. Germline CDR1 reads SGHKS; CDR2 reads YYEKEE (reference sequence). The CDR3 bases are TGTGCCAGCAGCTTGTCATTCCCGGGACAGGGATATCAGCCCCAGCATTTT. Amino acids: CASSLSFPGQGYQPQHF.

This chain uses TRBV5-4 with TRBJ2-3, with a possible D match to TRBD2 (6 bases). The germline V and J ends were trimmed by 5 bases and 2 bases, with 15 bases remaining between them. Germline assignment: CDR1 SGHNT and CDR2 YYREEE (reference sequence). This CDR3 contains 15 residues. As DNA, the CDR3 is TGTGCCAGCAGTTCGGGGGTACAAGACACAGATACGCAGTATTTT. Amino acid sequence: CASSSGVQDTDTQYF.

The chain uses TRBV6-5 and TRBJ2-2, with D possibly matching TRBD1 (5 bases). The CDR3 has 15 amino acids. Trimming shortened V by 5 bases and J by 7 bases, and 17 bases separated the two germline ends. Germline lookup yields CDR1 MNHEY and CDR2 SVGAGI. CDR3 DNA sequence: TGTGCCAGCAGTCCCTCCCGCAGGGCGAACGGGGAGCTGTTTTTT. The encoded protein is CASSPSRRANGELFF.

The chain couples TRBV29-1 to TRBJ1-1; unclear D gene. Germline lookup yields CDR1 SQVTM and CDR2 ANQGSEA. This CDR3 is 11 amino acids long. V was pared by 5 bases and J by 2 bases, with 6 bases between. As DNA, the CDR3 is TGCAGCGTTCAGGATAACACTGAAGCTTTCTTT. Its protein is CSVQDNTEAFF.

The rearrangement links TRBV24-1 to TRBJ1-2; TRBD1 agrees at 11 bases. Trimming removed 3 bases from V and 4 bases from J; junction bases left unmatched: 6. In germline, CDR1 is KGHDR, CDR2 SFDVKD. This CDR3 has 16 residues. The CDR3 reads CATSDTRTGGIYGYTF. The CDR3 DNA reads TGTGCCACCAGTGATACTAGGACAGGGGGCATCTATGGCTACACCTTC.

The V gene is TRBV5-6, the J gene TRBJ2-3; 8 nucleotides line up with TRBD2. The CDR3 runs 18 residues. From germline, CDR1 is SGHDT and CDR2 YYEEEE. V was pared by 1 base and J by 2 bases, with 12 bases of the junction left unmatched. CDR3 amino acids: CASSLSRSAGGTTDTQYF. CDR3 nucleotide sequence: TGTGCCAGCAGCTTGAGCAGATCGGCGGGGGGCACCACAGATACGCAGTATTTT.

The chain combines TRBV5-4 with TRBJ2-6, with no clear D. The CDR3 totals 15 residues. The V and J ends lost 4 bases and 0 bases respectively, with 8 bases between them. The germline CDR1 and CDR2 sequences are SGHNT and YYREEE (reference sequence). CDR3 sequence (DNA): TGTGCCAGCAGCCTCAGTTACTCTGGGGCCAACGTCCTGACTTTC. Its translation is CASSLSYSGANVLTF.

This rearrangement joins TRBV20-1 to TRBJ1-1, with TRBD1 as a possible D gene (5 bases). Germline CDR1 and CDR2: DFQATT and SNEGSKA (reference sequence). The V gene lost 3 bases and the J gene lost 3 bases, with 8 bases spanning the gap. CDR3 length equals 12 residues. The chain's CDR3 is CSASSRDTEAFF. The CDR3 nucleotides are TGCAGTGCTAGTAGCAGGGACACTGAAGCTTTCTTT.